Listed here are 8 T cell receptor beta chains from one sample, sequenced in a study of blood T cell repertoires in COVID-19. TCRdb's table, derived via immunoSEQ multiplex PCR, lists solely in-frame clones and lacks some. The table has 200,000 to 250,000 clones, approximately 82% seen once. Input material: PBMCs or T cells enriched from blood (not recorded which). The receptors were gathered from a man in his forties or fifties who had recovered from COVID-19.

The rearrangement joins TRBV7-8 to TRBJ1-1, with D perhaps matching TRBD1 (6 bases). CDR3 length: 14 amino acids. The V gene lost 3 bases and the J gene lost 0 bases, with 8 bases spanning the gap. Germline assignment: CDR1 SGHVS and CDR2 FQNEAQ. The DNA for the CDR3 is TGTGCCAGCAGCTTTGGGGGCCTGAACACTGAAGCTTTCTTT. Amino acid sequence: CASSFGGLNTEAFF.

The J gene is TRBJ2-1, the V gene TRBV24-1; D is ambiguous. The V end was cut by 9 bases, the J end by 0 bases, with 11 bases between. This CDR3 comprises 14 residues. Germline CDR1 is KGHDR and CDR2 is SFDVKD. CDR3 nucleotide sequence: TGTGCCACCTCAATTGGTAGCTCCTACAATGAGCAGTTCTTC. Translated: CATSIGSSYNEQFF.

The chain joins TRBV11-3 to TRBJ2-5; maybe TRBD2 (6 bases). This CDR3 contains 16 residues. Trimming removed 5 bases at V and 4 bases at J, with 20 bases between. The germline V gene has CDR1 SGHNT and CDR2 YENEEA. CDR3 residues: CASSQAGTSHGETQYF. Written as DNA, the CDR3 is TGTGCCAGCAGCCAAGCCGGGACTTCTCATGGAGAGACCCAGTACTTC. Looking up the rest from reference TRBV11-3 and TRBJ2-5 gives the full variable domain: EAGVVQSPRYKIIEKKQPVAFWCNPISGHNTLYWYLQNLGQGPELLIRYENEEAVDDSQLPKDRFSAERLKGVDSTLKIQPAELGDSAVYLCASSQAGTSHGETQYFGPGTRLLVL.

The chain joins TRBV9 to TRBJ2-5; TRBD2 is a possible D gene (6 bases). This CDR3 is 15 amino acids long. CDR1 SGDLS and CDR2 YYNGEE come from the germline V gene. Deletions cut 3 bases from V and 2 bases from J, with 14 bases between. This CDR3 reads CASSATTGEQETQYF. In DNA form, the CDR3 reads TGTGCCAGCAGCGCGACGACGGGGGAGCAAGAGACCCAGTACTTC.

This clone was seen more than once but under ten times. V gene TRBV9 combines with J gene TRBJ2-2; 7 bases line up with TRBD1. Germline V lookup: CDR1 SGDLS, CDR2 YYNGEE. The CDR3 spans 14 residues. V lost 5 bases, J lost 2 bases, and 3 bases stayed unmatched. The CDR3 DNA follows: TGTGCCAGCAGACAGGGGCTCAACACCGGGGAGCTGTTTTTT. Its protein is CASRQGLNTGELFF.

The V gene is TRBV5-1, the J gene TRBJ1-2; perhaps TRBD1 as D (5 bases). The V gene lost 0 bases and the J gene lost 8 bases, with 14 bases spanning the gap. This CDR3 has 14 amino acids. Germline CDR1 SGHRS, CDR2 YFSETQ. CDR3 sequence: CASSLGTGARGYTF. DNA for the CDR3: TGCGCCAGCAGCTTGGGTACAGGTGCTCGCGGCTACACCTTC.

The CDR3 coding sequence is TGTGCCAGCAGTGCCTCAGCGGGAAGCGAGACCCAGTACTTC. The encoded protein is CASSASAGSETQYF. V gene TRBV28 combines with J gene TRBJ2-5, with 7 bases fitting TRBD2. Germline-derived CDR1 and CDR2 are MDHEN and SYDVKM. The V and J ends lost 5 bases and 5 bases, in that order; junction bases with no gene match: 8. The CDR3 is made up of 14 amino acids.

Ten or more counts support this clone. The rearrangement links TRBV7-9 to TRBJ1-3, with a possible D match to TRBD1 (6 bases). Trimming pared 4 bases from V and 0 bases from J, leaving 10 bases between. Germline loops: CDR1 SEHNR, CDR2 FQNEAQ (reference sequence). The CDR3 runs 15 residues. CDR3 sequence (DNA): TGTGCCAGCAGCTCTGGGGGCTACTCTGGAAACACCATATATTTT. Its translation is CASSSGGYSGNTIYF.